The 12 T cell receptor beta chains below come from one sample, sequenced in a study of T cell repertoires in cytomegalovirus infection. Their antigens remain unidentified. TCRdb processed the reads anew with MiXCR; each CDR3 protein has one entry. The table shows approximately 74,000 distinct CDR3 sequences, with about 37% occurring only once. The sequences come from CD8+ T cells from cultured PBMCs, collected from culture after CMV antigen stimulation. The receptor source for this set is a human donor in good health (CMV status not recorded). Some clones in this sample may be carry-over from other donors' samples.

This clonotype was counted between two and nine times. This sequence joins TRBV6-2 or TRBV6-3 and TRBJ2-1; 7 positions match TRBD2. V lost 2 bases and J lost 7; bases outside the gene matches: 20. Germline CDR1 MNHEY, CDR2 SVGEGT. The CDR3 sequence is 19 residues long. The CDR3, as DNA: TGTGCCAGCAGTTACCAGTGGAAGGGTAGCGGGCGACCCCTAAATGAGCAGTTCTTC. Amino acid sequence: CASSYQWKGSGRPLNEQFF.

This clonotype was seen a handful of times. The rearrangement joins TRBV4-3 to TRBJ1-1; no firm D call. Deletions cut 0 bases from V and 0 bases from J, with 11 bases between. This CDR3 comprises 16 residues. Germline CDR1 LGHNA, CDR2 YSLEER. CDR3 loop: CASSQDLSRMNTEAFF. CDR3 bases: TGCGCCAGCAGCCAAGATCTTTCTCGGATGAACACTGAAGCTTTCTTT.

This chain joins TRBV9 and TRBJ2-2; D gene uncertain. CDR3 length equals 12 residues. Germline V gene lookup returns CDR1 SGDLS and CDR2 YYNGEE. V shed 2 bases and J shed 7 bases, with 6 bases lying between them. CDR3 DNA: TGTGCCAGCAGCGTCAGTGACGGGGAGCTGTTTTTT. It codes for CASSVSDGELFF.

This clonotype occurred a few times. The V and J genes are TRBV27 and TRBJ2-5; D call uncertain. There are 11 residues in the CDR3. Germline V gene sequence: CDR1 MNHEY, CDR2 SMNVEV (reference sequence). V lost 5 bases and J lost 10, with 11 bases in between. The CDR3 reads CASSPGPGQYF. CDR3 coding DNA: TGTGCCAGCAGTCCCGGGCCTGGCCAGTACTTC.

This clonotype has just one count. The chain joins TRBV6-8 to TRBJ2-5, with a tentative D call TRBD2 (5 bases). Germline V gene data show CDR1 as MNHGY and CDR2 as SAAAGT. The ends were cut back, 8 bases at V and 7 bases at J, with 20 bases in the middle. This CDR3 has 14 amino acids. CDR3 region: CASFTSGVEGTQYF. The CDR3 DNA follows: TGTGCCAGCTTTACTTCAGGCGTCGAGGGGACCCAGTACTTC.

J is TRBJ1-5 and V is TRBV4-1, with D possibly TRBD1 on 5 matching bases. V was cut by 1 base and J by 2 bases, with 9 bases left in between. Germline V gene lookup returns CDR1 MGHRA and CDR2 YSYEKL. This CDR3 contains 15 residues. CDR3 amino acids: CASSQVPGGNQPQHF. The DNA for the CDR3 is TGCGCCAGCAGCCAAGTTCCGGGGGGCAATCAGCCCCAGCATTTT.

This CDR3 is CASSLLRGRAEAFF. The CDR3 DNA follows: TGTGCCAGCAGTTTGTTGCGGGGTCGGGCTGAAGCTTTCTTT. V and J are TRBV12-3 or TRBV12-4 and TRBJ1-1; D not resolved. V lost 3 bases and J 6 bases, leaving 14 bases between the germline ends. The CDR3 has 14 residues.

This chain joins TRBV4-3 and TRBJ2-7; a weak D match, TRBD1 (6 bases). CDR1 is LGHNA and CDR2 is YSLEER in the germline V gene. The CDR3 consists of 15 residues. Trimming pared 0 bases from V and 0 bases from J, leaving 9 bases between. CDR3 coding DNA: TGCGCCAGCAGCCAAGAAGGGACACCCTCCTACGAGCAGTACTTC. As protein: CASSQEGTPSYEQYF.

This clonotype was observed a single time. The chain combines TRBV9 with TRBJ2-1, with D possibly matching TRBD2 (6 bases). V was pared by 4 bases and J by 8 bases, with 13 bases between. There are 13 residues in the CDR3. Per the germline V gene, CDR1 is SGDLS and CDR2 is YYNGEE. The CDR3 DNA follows: TGTGCCAGCAGCCTGTCCCGGGACTATGAGCAGTTCTTC. This translates into CASSLSRDYEQFF.

The gene calls are TRBV6-1 and TRBJ1-1; D uncertain. Germline loops: CDR1 MNHNS, CDR2 SASEGT. The CDR3 runs to 14 residues. V was pared by 0 bases and J by 1 base, with 6 bases between. The CDR3 reads CASSEAHGNTEAFF. The CDR3 DNA follows: TGTGCCAGCAGTGAAGCGCACGGGAACACTGAAGCTTTCTTT.

This sequence joins TRBV7-9 and TRBJ2-1; D not resolved. Germline values: CDR1 SEHNR, CDR2 FQNEAQ (reference sequence). The CDR3 length is 12 residues. The V end lost 4 bases, the J end lost 8 bases, and 9 bases lay between the germline ends. The CDR3 nucleotides read TGTGCCAGCAGCTCGGGCGGCGATGAGCAGTTCTTC. This gives the protein CASSSGGDEQFF. Together with reference TRBV7-9 and TRBJ2-1, the CDR3 gives the full variable domain: DTGVSQNPRHKITKRGQNVTFRCDPISEHNRLYWYRQTLGQGPEFLTYFQNEAQLEKSRLLSDRFSAERPKGSFSTLEIQRTEQGDSAMYLCASSSGGDEQFFGPGTRLTVL.

This clonotype appeared a few times. The chain has TRBV27 and TRBJ1-1; 11 bases are shared with TRBD1. CDR3 length: 14 residues. With V trimmed by 3 bases and J by 6 bases, 3 bases remained unmatched. Germline assignment: CDR1 MNHEY and CDR2 SMNVEV (reference sequence). The CDR3 nucleotides are TGTGCCAGCAGTTTGGACAGGGGGCTGTCTGAAGCTTTCTTT. Translating gives CASSLDRGLSEAFF.